This T cell receptor (beta chain) was captured by sequencing in a study of blood T cell repertoires in COVID-19. Trimming pared 0 bases from V and 0 bases from J, leaving 9 bases between. This CDR3 is 15 amino acids long. The germline gives CDR1 SGDLS, CDR2 YYNGEE. In the study's own analysis: Estimation of nucleated cell counts was performed using reference gene primer amplification. The protocol was immunoSEQ multiplex PCR, while the TCRdb copy is restricted to in-frame clones and leaves out a portion. V, J and clone size reflect that table, while D and trimming were determined from the DNA. The sample consists of approximately 100,000 clones, 90% to 95% of them appearing once.

The sequenced sample was peripheral blood. This sequence was found in a human donor in a cohort sampled during active COVID-19. V gene TRBV9 combines with J gene TRBJ1-1; D uncertain. CDR3 DNA sequence: TGTGCCAGCAGCGTAGATCCCGGGATGAACACTGAAGCTTTCTTT. Translation gives CASSVDPGMNTEAFF.